The present T cell receptor (beta chain) was sequenced within a study of blood T cell repertoires in COVID-19. This CDR3 contains 13 residues. Per germline, CDR1 SGHNT and CDR2 YYREEE (reference sequence). V gave up 0 bases and J gave up 8 bases; unmatched junction bases: 4. Original methodology: Reference gene primer amplification in the assay estimated nucleated cell counts. Assay used: immunoSEQ multiplex PCR; TCRdb lists only in-frame clones, some missing. D and trimming were read from the DNA, whereas the V and J calls and clone size are those reported in that table. Of about 250,000 clones listed, over 70% are singletons.

The J gene is TRBJ1-2, the V gene TRBV5-4, with 7 positions matching TRBD1. This sequence originates from a man in his forties with active or convalescent COVID-19. The sample was peripheral blood. The CDR3 sequence: CASSLDRGDGYTF. In DNA form, the CDR3 reads TGTGCCAGCAGCTTGGACAGGGGCGACGGCTACACCTTC.